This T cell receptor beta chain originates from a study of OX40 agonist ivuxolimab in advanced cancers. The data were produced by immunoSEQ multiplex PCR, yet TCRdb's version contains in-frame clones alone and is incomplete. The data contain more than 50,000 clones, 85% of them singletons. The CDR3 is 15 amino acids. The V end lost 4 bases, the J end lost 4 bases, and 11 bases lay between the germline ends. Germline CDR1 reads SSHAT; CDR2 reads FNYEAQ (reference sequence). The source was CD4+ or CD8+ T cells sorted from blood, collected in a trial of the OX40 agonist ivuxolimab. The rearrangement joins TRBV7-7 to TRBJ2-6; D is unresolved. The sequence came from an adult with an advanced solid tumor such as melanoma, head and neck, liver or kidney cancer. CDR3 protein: CASSSGRVGANVLTF. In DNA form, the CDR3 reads TGTGCCAGCAGCTCAGGACGCGTGGGGGCCAACGTCCTGACTTTC.